The rows below give T cell receptor beta chains drawn from one sample of a study of cytomegalovirus exposure and HLA in healthy donors. Using immunoSEQ multiplex PCR, the repertoire was profiled, and TCRdb retains in-frame clones only, with some absent. The table lists around 99,000 clones, roughly 79% of them singletons. The sample taken for sequencing was PBMCs. Receptor source: a woman aged 50 to 65 in good health and CMV-seropositive. Both conserved end residues are part of each CDR3. The size of a clone is reported for some rows only, either as once, few or many, or as a class for expanded clones.

len: 13; j_gene: TRBJ1-2; abundance: .; v_gene: TRBV7-3; CDR3aa: CASSLAGPEGYTF
len: 13; j_gene: TRBJ2-2; abundance: .; v_gene: TRBV25-1; CDR3aa: CASTGTKVGELFF
len: 15; j_gene: TRBJ2-2; abundance: .; v_gene: TRBV6-5; CDR3aa: CASSTSWGRKEELFF
len: 14; j_gene: TRBJ2-7; abundance: .; v_gene: TRBV10-3; CDR3aa: CAISELEQSYEQYF
len: 14; j_gene: TRBJ1-2; abundance: .; v_gene: TRBV18; CDR3aa: CASSPGQGAGGYTF
len: 15; j_gene: TRBJ2-3; abundance: .; v_gene: TRBV9; CDR3aa: CASTPESGGGDTQYF
len: 14; j_gene: TRBJ1-5; abundance: .; v_gene: TRBV6-1; CDR3aa: CAISSRGSNQPQHF
len: 15; j_gene: TRBJ1-5; abundance: .; v_gene: TRBV5-1; CDR3aa: CASSLSGGAGQPQHF
len: 16; j_gene: TRBJ1-1; abundance: .; v_gene: TRBV5-6; CDR3aa: CASSLLNPPGNTEAFF
len: 16; j_gene: TRBJ1-3; abundance: .; v_gene: TRBV6-5; CDR3aa: CASSYSTGTSGNTIYF
len: 16; j_gene: TRBJ1-2; abundance: .; v_gene: TRBV7-3; CDR3aa: CASSLTGRDGNYGYTF
len: 15; j_gene: TRBJ1-4; abundance: .; v_gene: TRBV5-4; CDR3aa: CASSVPGQGTEKLFF
len: 17; j_gene: TRBJ1-3; abundance: .; v_gene: TRBV9; CDR3aa: CASSVVDRGNSGNTIYF
len: 12; j_gene: .; abundance: .; v_gene: TRBV2; CDR3aa: CASSESAYEQYF
len: 16; j_gene: TRBJ2-1; abundance: .; v_gene: TRBV4-3; CDR3aa: CASSQGSTGITNEQFF
len: 12; j_gene: TRBJ2-2; abundance: .; v_gene: TRBV25-1; CDR3aa: CASSEPEGGLFF
len: 14; j_gene: TRBJ2-3; abundance: few; v_gene: TRBV19; CDR3aa: CASSKRAGADTQYF
len: 13; j_gene: TRBJ1-2; abundance: .; v_gene: TRBV7-9; CDR3aa: CASSSNSNYGYTF
len: 15; j_gene: TRBJ2-7; abundance: .; v_gene: TRBV7-9; CDR3aa: CASSLWRGENYEQYF
len: 18; j_gene: TRBJ2-3; abundance: .; v_gene: TRBV19; CDR3aa: CASSTGLAGGNPTDTQYF
len: 16; j_gene: TRBJ2-3; abundance: .; v_gene: TRBV4-2; CDR3aa: CASSPGLAGGTDTQYF
len: 12; j_gene: TRBJ2-5; abundance: .; v_gene: TRBV2; CDR3aa: CASSVEAQTQYF
len: 15; j_gene: TRBJ1-3; abundance: .; v_gene: TRBV4-2; CDR3aa: CASSHPGQGGNTIYF
len: 18; j_gene: TRBJ1-1; abundance: few; v_gene: TRBV7-9; CDR3aa: CASSLGRAETGSRQRAFF
len: 12; j_gene: TRBJ2-4; abundance: .; v_gene: TRBV6-1; CDR3aa: CASRLTKNIQYF
len: 13; j_gene: TRBJ1-2; abundance: .; v_gene: TRBV10-3; CDR3aa: CAISDRQGAGYTF
len: 13; j_gene: TRBJ1-2; abundance: .; v_gene: TRBV5-6; CDR3aa: CASSLGQGSGYTF
len: 17; j_gene: TRBJ2-3; abundance: .; v_gene: TRBV10-3; CDR3aa: CAITSLIPAQGTDTQYF
len: 16; j_gene: TRBJ1-2; abundance: .; v_gene: TRBV10-3; CDR3aa: CAISVRRLEANYGYTF
len: 19; j_gene: TRBJ2-3; abundance: .; v_gene: TRBV9; CDR3aa: CASSAVGGDLAGVGDTQYF
len: 16; j_gene: TRBJ1-4; abundance: few; v_gene: TRBV7-9; CDR3aa: CASSLAPQGRDEKLFF
len: 16; j_gene: TRBJ2-2; abundance: .; v_gene: TRBV7-8; CDR3aa: CASSLATSGFTGELFF
len: 13; j_gene: TRBJ2-3; abundance: few; v_gene: TRBV29-1; CDR3aa: CSVEMGATDTQYF
len: 14; j_gene: TRBJ2-5; abundance: .; v_gene: TRBV2; CDR3aa: CASSEVAGLTTQYF
len: 14; j_gene: TRBJ1-6; abundance: .; v_gene: TRBV5-1; CDR3aa: CASSFDSNNSPLHF
len: 12; j_gene: TRBJ2-4; abundance: .; v_gene: TRBV4-3; CDR3aa: CASSQDRDANYF
len: 12; j_gene: TRBJ2-7; abundance: few; v_gene: TRBV6-6; CDR3aa: CASRHTSSEQYF
len: 11; j_gene: TRBJ1-1; abundance: .; v_gene: TRBV6-5; CDR3aa: CASTTRTEAFF
len: 14; j_gene: TRBJ2-5; abundance: .; v_gene: TRBV15; CDR3aa: CATFRAGAQETQYF
len: 13; j_gene: TRBJ1-6; abundance: .; v_gene: TRBV21-1; CDR3aa: CASSGTANSPLHF
len: 13; j_gene: TRBJ1-2; abundance: .; v_gene: TRBV7-9; CDR3aa: CASSLEGGDGYTF
len: 15; j_gene: TRBJ2-1; abundance: .; v_gene: TRBV7-8; CDR3aa: CASSSRDREYNEQFF